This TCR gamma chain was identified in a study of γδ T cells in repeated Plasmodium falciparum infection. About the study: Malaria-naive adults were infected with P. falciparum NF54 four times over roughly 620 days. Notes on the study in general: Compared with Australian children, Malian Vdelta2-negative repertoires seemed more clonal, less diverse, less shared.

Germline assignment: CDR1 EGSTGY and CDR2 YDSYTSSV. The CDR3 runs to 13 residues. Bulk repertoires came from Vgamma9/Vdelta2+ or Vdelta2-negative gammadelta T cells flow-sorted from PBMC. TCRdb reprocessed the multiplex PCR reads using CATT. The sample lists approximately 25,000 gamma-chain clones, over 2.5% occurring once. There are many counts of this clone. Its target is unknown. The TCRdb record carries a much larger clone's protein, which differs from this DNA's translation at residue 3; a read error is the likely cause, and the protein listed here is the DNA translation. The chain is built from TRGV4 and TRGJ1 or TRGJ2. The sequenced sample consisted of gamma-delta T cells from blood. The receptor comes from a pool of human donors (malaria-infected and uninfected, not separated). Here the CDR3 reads CAPWDGPRYKKLF. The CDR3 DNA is TGTGCCCCCTGGGATGGGCCTCGGTATAAGAAACTCTTT.